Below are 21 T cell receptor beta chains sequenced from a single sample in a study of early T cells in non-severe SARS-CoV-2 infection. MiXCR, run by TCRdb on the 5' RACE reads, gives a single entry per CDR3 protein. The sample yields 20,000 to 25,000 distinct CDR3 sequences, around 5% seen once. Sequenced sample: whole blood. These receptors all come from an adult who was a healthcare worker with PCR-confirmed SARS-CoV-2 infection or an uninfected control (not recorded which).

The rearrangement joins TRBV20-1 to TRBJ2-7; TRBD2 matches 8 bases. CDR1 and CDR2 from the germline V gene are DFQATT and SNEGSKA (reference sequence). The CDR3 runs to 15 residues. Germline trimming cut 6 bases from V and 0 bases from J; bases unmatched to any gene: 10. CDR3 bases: TGCAGTGCCGAGGGTGAGCGGGGGAGCTCCTACGAGCAGTACTTC. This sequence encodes CSAEGERGSSYEQYF.

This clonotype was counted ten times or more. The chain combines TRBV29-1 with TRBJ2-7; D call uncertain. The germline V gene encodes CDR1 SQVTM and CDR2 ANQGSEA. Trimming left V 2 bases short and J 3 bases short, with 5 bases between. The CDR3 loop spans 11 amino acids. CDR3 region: CSVETSYEQYF. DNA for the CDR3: TGCAGCGTTGAAACCAGCTACGAGCAGTACTTC.

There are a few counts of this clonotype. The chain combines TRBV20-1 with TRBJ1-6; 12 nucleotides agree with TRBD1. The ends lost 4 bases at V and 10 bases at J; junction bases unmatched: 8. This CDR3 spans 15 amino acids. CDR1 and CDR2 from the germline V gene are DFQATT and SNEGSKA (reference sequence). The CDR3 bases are TGCAGTGCTACTCCCGGGACAGGGGGCTACTCACCCCTCCACTTT. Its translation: CSATPGTGGYSPLHF.

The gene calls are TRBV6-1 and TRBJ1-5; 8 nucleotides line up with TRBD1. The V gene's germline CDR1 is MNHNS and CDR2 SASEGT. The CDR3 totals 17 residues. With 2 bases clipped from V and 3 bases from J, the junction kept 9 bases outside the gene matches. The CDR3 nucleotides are TGTGCCAGCAGTGAACGGGCAGGGGGCCCCCTCAATCAGCCCCAGCATTTT. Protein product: CASSERAGGPLNQPQHF.

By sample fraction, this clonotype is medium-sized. The CDR3 protein is CASSSSGFRRYGYTF. The CDR3 DNA sequence: TGTGCCAGCAGTTCATCAGGTTTTCGGCGCTATGGCTACACCTTC. The chain uses TRBV27 and TRBJ1-2, with unresolved D. The CDR3 extends over 15 amino acids. Germline assignment: CDR1 MNHEY and CDR2 SMNVEV (reference sequence). V lost 4 bases and J 4 bases, leaving 16 bases between the germline ends.

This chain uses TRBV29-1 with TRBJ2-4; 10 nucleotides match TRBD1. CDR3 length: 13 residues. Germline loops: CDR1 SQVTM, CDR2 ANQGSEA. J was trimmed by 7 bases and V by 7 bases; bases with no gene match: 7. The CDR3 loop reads CSARQGAKNIQYF. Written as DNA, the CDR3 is TGCAGCGCCCGACAGGGGGCAAAGAACATTCAGTACTTC.

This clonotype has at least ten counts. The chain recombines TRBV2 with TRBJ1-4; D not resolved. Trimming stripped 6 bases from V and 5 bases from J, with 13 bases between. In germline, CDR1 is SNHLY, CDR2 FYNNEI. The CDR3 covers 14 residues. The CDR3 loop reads CASRAQPNNEKLFF. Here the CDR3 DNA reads TGTGCCAGCAGGGCACAACCCAACAATGAAAAACTGTTTTTT.

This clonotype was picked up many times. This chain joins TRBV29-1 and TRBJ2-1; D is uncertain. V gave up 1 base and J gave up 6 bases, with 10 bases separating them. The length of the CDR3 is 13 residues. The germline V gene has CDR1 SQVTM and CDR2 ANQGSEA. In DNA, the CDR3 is TGCAGCGTTGAAGGGCGTCGCCTCAATGAGCAGTTCTTC. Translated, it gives CSVEGRRLNEQFF.

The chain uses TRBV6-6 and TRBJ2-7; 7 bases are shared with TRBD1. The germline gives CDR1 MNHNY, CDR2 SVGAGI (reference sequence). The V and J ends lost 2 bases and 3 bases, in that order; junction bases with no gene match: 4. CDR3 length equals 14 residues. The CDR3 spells CASSYDRVDYEQYF. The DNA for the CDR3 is TGTGCCAGCAGTTACGACAGGGTAGACTACGAGCAGTACTTC.

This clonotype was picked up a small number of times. CDR3 DNA: TGTGCCAGCAGCTTATCCTTGGACTCACCCCTCCACTTT. Translated, it gives CASSLSLDSPLHF. The rearrangement uses TRBV7-3 and TRBJ1-6; D is undetermined. V was trimmed by 2 bases and J by 10 bases, leaving 9 bases between them. The CDR3 has 13 amino acids. The germline V gene encodes CDR1 SGHTA and CDR2 FQGTGA.

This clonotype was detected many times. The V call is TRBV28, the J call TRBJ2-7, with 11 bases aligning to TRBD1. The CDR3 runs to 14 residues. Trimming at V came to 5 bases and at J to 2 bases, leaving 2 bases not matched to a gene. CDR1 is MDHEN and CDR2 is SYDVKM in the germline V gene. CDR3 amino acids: CASSAGQGAYEQYF. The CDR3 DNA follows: TGTGCCAGCAGTGCGGGACAGGGGGCCTACGAGCAGTACTTC.

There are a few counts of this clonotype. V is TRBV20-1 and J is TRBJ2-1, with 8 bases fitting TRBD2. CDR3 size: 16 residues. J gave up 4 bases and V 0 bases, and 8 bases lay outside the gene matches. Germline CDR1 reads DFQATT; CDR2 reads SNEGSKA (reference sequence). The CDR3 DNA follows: TGCAGTGCTAGAGATTCTAGCGGGCCTTTATACAATGAGCAGTTCTTC. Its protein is CSARDSSGPLYNEQFF.

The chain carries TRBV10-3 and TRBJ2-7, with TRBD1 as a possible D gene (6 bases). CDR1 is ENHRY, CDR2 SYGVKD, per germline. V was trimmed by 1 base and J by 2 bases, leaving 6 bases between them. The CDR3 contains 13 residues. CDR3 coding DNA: TGTGCCATCAGTGAGTGGGACACCTACGAGCAGTACTTC. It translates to CAISEWDTYEQYF.

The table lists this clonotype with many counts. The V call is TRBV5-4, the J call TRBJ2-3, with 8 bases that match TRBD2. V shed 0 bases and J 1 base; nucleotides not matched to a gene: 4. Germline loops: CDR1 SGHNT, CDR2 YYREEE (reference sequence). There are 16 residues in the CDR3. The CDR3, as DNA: TGTGCCAGCAGCTTGGCCGGGACTAGACGCACAGATACGCAGTATTTT. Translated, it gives CASSLAGTRRTDTQYF.

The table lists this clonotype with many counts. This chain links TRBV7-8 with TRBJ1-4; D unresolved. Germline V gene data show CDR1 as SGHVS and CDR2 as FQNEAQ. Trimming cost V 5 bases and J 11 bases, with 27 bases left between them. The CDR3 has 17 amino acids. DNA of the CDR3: TGTGCCAGCAGCGCCATCCGAGACATAGGCCTTCTGGGGAAACTGTTTTTT. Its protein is CASSAIRDIGLLGKLFF.

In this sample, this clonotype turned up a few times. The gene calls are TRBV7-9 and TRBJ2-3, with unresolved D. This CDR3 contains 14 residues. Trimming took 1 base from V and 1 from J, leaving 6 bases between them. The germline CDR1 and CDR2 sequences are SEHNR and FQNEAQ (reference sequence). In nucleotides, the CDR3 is TGTGCCAGCAGCTTAGATGGGGGCACAGATACGCAGTATTTT. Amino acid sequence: CASSLDGGTDTQYF. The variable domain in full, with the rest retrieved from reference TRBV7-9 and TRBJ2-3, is DTGVSQNPRHKITKRGQNVTFRCDPISEHNRLYWYRQTLGQGPEFLTYFQNEAQLEKSRLLSDRFSAERPKGSFSTLEIQRTEQGDSAMYLCASSLDGGTDTQYFGPGTRLTVL.

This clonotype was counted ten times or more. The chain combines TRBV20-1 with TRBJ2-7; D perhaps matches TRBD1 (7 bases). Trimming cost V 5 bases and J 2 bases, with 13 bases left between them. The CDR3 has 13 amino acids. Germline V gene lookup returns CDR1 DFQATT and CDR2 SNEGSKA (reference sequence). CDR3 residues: CSAGGRGAYEQYF. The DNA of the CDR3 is TGCAGTGCTGGTGGCAGGGGGGCCTACGAGCAGTACTTC.

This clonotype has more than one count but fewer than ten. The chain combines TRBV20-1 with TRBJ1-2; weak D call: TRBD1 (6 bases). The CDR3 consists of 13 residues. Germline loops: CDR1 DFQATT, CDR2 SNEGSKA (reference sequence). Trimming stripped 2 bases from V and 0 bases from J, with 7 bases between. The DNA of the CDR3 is TGCAGTGCTAGAAACAGGGCTAACTATGGCTACACCTTC. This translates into CSARNRANYGYTF.

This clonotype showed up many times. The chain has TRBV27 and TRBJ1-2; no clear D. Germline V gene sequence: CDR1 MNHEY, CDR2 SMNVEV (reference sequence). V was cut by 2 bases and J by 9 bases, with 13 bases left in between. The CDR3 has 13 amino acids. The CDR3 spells CASSLRPDERYTF. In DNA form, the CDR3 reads TGTGCCAGCAGTTTACGGCCAGACGAGCGCTACACCTTC.

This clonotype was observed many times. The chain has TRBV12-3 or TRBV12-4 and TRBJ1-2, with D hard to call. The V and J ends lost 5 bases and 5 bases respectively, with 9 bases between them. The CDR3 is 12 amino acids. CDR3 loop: CASSADTYGYTF. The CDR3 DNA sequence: TGTGCCAGCAGTGCTGACACGTATGGCTACACCTTC.

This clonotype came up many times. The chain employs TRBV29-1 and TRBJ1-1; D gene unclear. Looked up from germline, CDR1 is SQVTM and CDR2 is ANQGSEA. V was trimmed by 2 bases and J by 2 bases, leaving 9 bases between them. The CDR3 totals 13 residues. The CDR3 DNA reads TGCAGCGTTGAAACTCTCTCCAACACTGAAGCTTTCTTT. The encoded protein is CSVETLSNTEAFF. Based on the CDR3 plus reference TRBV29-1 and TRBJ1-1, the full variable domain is SAVISQKPSRDICQRGTSLTIQCQVDSQVTMMFWYRQQPGQSLTLIATANQGSEATYESGFVIDKFPISRPNLTFSTLTVSNMSPEDSSIYLCSVETLSNTEAFFGQGTRLTVV.